This T cell receptor beta chain emerged from a study of CD8+ T cells in alopecia areata. Regarding the study as a whole: Normal scalp showed lower clonality than lesional scalp, especially alopecia totalis/universalis.

Notes on this clone: Its antigen is not known.

The CDR3 is 14 amino acids. Trimming cost V 2 bases and J 4 bases, with 6 bases left between them. Germline loops: CDR1 SGHAT, CDR2 FQNNGV. Documented treatment: oral pan-JAK inhibitor, 5-10 mg twice daily. After isolation, RNA underwent reverse transcription to generate cDNA as the sequencing template. Repertoires were generated with immunoSEQ multiplex PCR, while TCRdb's copy carries only in-frame clones and drops some. The repertoire holds roughly 110,000 clones, approximately 54% seen once, with 9.5% to 15% in the top ten. The receptor was derived from a human donor with alopecia areata. The chain is built from TRBV11-2 and TRBJ2-6, with unresolved D. The material was CD8+ T cells sorted from blood, obtained at week 24, from a patient treated with tofacitinib. DNA of the CDR3: TGTGCCAGCAGCTTAATTTCCGGGGCCAACGTCCTGACTTTC. Translation gives CASSLISGANVLTF.